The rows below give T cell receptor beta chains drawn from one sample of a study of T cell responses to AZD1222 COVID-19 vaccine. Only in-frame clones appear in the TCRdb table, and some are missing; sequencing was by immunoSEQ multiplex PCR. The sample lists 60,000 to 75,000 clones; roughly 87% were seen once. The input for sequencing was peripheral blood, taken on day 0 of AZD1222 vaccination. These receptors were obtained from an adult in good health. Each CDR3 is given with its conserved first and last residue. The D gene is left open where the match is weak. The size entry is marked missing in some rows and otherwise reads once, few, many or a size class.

CDR3: CASSSYGQASYEQYF; DNA: TGTGCCAGCAGTTCCTACGGACAGGCTTCCTACGAGCAGTACTTC; V: TRBV6-5; J: TRBJ2-7; D: TRBD1; length: 15; size: once
CDR3: CATSDYNTEAFF; DNA: TGTGCCACCAGTGACTACAACACTGAAGCTTTCTTT; V: TRBV24-1; J: TRBJ1-1; D: NA; length: 12; size: NA
CDR3: CASSPVIRSGNYGYTF; DNA: TGTGCCAGTAGTCCCGTCATTCGATCTGGGAACTATGGCTACACCTTC; V: TRBV19; J: TRBJ1-2; D: NA; length: 16; size: NA
CDR3: CASRGQTSLSEAFF; DNA: TGTGCCAGCCGAGGACAGACCAGTCTCTCTGAAGCTTTCTTT; V: TRBV2; J: TRBJ1-1; D: NA; length: 14; size: NA
CDR3: CASDMGHNQPQHF; DNA: TGTGCCAGCGATATGGGGCACAATCAGCCCCAGCATTTT; V: TRBV6-5; J: TRBJ1-5; D: NA; length: 13; size: NA
CDR3: CASSYGTGDYGYTF; DNA: TGTGCCAGCAGCTACGGGACAGGGGATTATGGCTACACCTTC; V: TRBV7-3; J: TRBJ1-2; D: TRBD1; length: 14; size: NA
CDR3: CSASFYNEQFF; DNA: TGCAGTGCTAGCTTTTACAATGAGCAGTTCTTC; V: TRBV20-1; J: TRBJ2-1; D: NA; length: 11; size: NA
CDR3: CASSLGKGPNTEAFF; DNA: TGTGCCAGCTCACTAGGGAAGGGCCCGAACACTGAAGCTTTCTTT; V: TRBV18; J: TRBJ1-1; D: NA; length: 15; size: NA
CDR3: CASVVAGGYNEQFF; DNA: TGTGCCAGCGTCGTAGCGGGGGGATACAATGAGCAGTTCTTC; V: TRBV2; J: TRBJ2-1; D: TRBD2; length: 14; size: NA
CDR3: CASSLQGNEAFF; DNA: TGTGCCAGCAGTTTACAGGGAAATGAAGCTTTCTTT; V: TRBV12-3/TRBV12-4; J: TRBJ1-1; D: NA; length: 12; size: few
CDR3: CASSPGSGYGYTF; DNA: TGTGCCAGTTCCCCGGGGAGTGGATATGGCTACACCTTC; V: TRBV19; J: TRBJ1-2; D: NA; length: 13; size: NA
CDR3: CASSFNQGPGDEQYF; DNA: TGCGCCAGCAGCTTCAACCAGGGGCCCGGGGACGAGCAGTACTTC; V: TRBV5-1; J: TRBJ2-7; D: NA; length: 15; size: once
CDR3: CASSSEGNQPQHF; DNA: TGTGCCAGCAGTTCGGAGGGGAATCAGCCCCAGCATTTT; V: TRBV12-3/TRBV12-4; J: TRBJ1-5; D: NA; length: 13; size: NA
CDR3: CASSLSPLQLMKNCFF; DNA: NA; V: TRBV5-1; J: TRBJ1-4; D: NA; length: 16; size: NA
CDR3: CASRAGGGTEAFF; DNA: TGCGCCAGCAGGGCCGGGGGAGGCACTGAAGCTTTCTTT; V: TRBV10-2; J: TRBJ1-1; D: NA; length: 13; size: NA
CDR3: CASSLESFQPQHF; DNA: TGTGCCAGCAGCTTAGAAAGTTTCCAGCCCCAGCATTTT; V: TRBV7-2; J: TRBJ1-5; D: NA; length: 13; size: NA
CDR3: CASRRGGSLYGYTF; DNA: TGTGCCAGCAGAAGAGGGGGATCCCTCTATGGCTACACCTTC; V: TRBV28; J: TRBJ1-2; D: NA; length: 14; size: NA
CDR3: CASSERGLPSTEAFF; DNA: TGTGCCAGCAGTGAAAGGGGACTGCCATCCACTGAAGCTTTCTTT; V: TRBV2; J: TRBJ1-1; D: NA; length: 15; size: NA
CDR3: CASSPVKVNYGYTF; DNA: TGTGCCAGCAGTCCCGTGAAGGTTAACTATGGCTACACCTTC; V: TRBV6-6; J: TRBJ1-2; D: NA; length: 14; size: NA
CDR3: CASSPLQGRGTDTQYF; DNA: TGTGCCAGCTCACCACTTCAGGGTAGGGGCACAGATACGCAGTATTTT; V: TRBV18; J: TRBJ2-3; D: NA; length: 16; size: NA
CDR3: CASSLVQGPSGELFF; DNA: TGTGCCAGCAGCTTGGTACAGGGGCCGTCCGGGGAGCTGTTTTTT; V: TRBV5-6; J: TRBJ2-2; D: TRBD1; length: 15; size: NA
CDR3: CASSRGAQGETQYF; DNA: TGTGCCAGCAGTCGAGGCGCTCAGGGGGAGACCCAGTACTTC; V: TRBV6-5; J: TRBJ2-5; D: NA; length: 14; size: NA
CDR3: CASRAGGYEQYF; DNA: TGTGCCAGCAGAGCGGGGGGTTACGAGCAGTACTTC; V: TRBV28; J: TRBJ2-7; D: TRBD2; length: 12; size: NA
CDR3: CAIGKGVANYGYTF; DNA: TGTGCCATCGGCAAAGGGGTAGCTAACTATGGCTACACCTTC; V: TRBV10-3; J: TRBJ1-2; D: NA; length: 14; size: once
CDR3: CASSLNNEQFF; DNA: TGCGCCAGCAGCTTAAACAATGAGCAGTTCTTC; V: TRBV5-1; J: TRBJ2-1; D: NA; length: 11; size: NA
CDR3: CASSLEGAGSNTEAFF; DNA: TGTGCCAGCAGCTTAGAGGGGGCAGGATCGAACACTGAAGCTTTCTTT; V: TRBV7-6; J: TRBJ1-1; D: TRBD1; length: 16; size: NA
CDR3: CASTNRLDSAYEQYF; DNA: TGTGCCAGCACCAATCGACTGGACAGTGCCTACGAGCAGTACTTC; V: TRBV6-5; J: TRBJ2-7; D: NA; length: 15; size: NA
CDR3: CASSYLGTEAFF; DNA: TGTGCCAGCAGTTATTTGGGCACTGAAGCTTTCTTT; V: TRBV6-5; J: TRBJ1-1; D: NA; length: 12; size: NA
CDR3: CASSVTSGGAGETQYF; DNA: TGTGCCAGCAGCGTTACTAGCGGGGGGGCCGGGGAGACCCAGTACTTC; V: TRBV7-2; J: TRBJ2-5; D: TRBD2; length: 16; size: NA
CDR3: CASSPGVDNEQFF; DNA: TGTGCCAGCAGCCCCGGGGTCGACAATGAGCAGTTCTTC; V: TRBV9; J: TRBJ2-1; D: NA; length: 13; size: NA
CDR3: CASSETGIDIQYF; DNA: TGTGCCAGCAGCGAGACAGGGATCGACATTCAGTACTTC; V: TRBV13; J: TRBJ2-4; D: TRBD1; length: 13; size: NA
CDR3: CASRISGVNTEAFF; DNA: TGTGCCAGCAGAATAAGTGGGGTGAACACTGAAGCTTTCTTT; V: TRBV6-5; J: TRBJ1-1; D: NA; length: 14; size: once
CDR3: CASSLIDRNTEAFF; DNA: TGTGCCAGCTCCCTGATAGACAGGAACACTGAAGCTTTCTTT; V: TRBV18; J: TRBJ1-1; D: NA; length: 14; size: NA
CDR3: CASSPRRGPSSYNEQFF; DNA: TGTGCCAGCTCACCGAGGCGGGGACCTAGCTCCTACAATGAGCAGTTCTTC; V: TRBV18; J: TRBJ2-1; D: NA; length: 17; size: NA
CDR3: CASSLGARAAGTGELFF; DNA: TGTGCCAGCAGCTTAGGGGCCCGGGCAGCTGGCACCGGGGAGCTGTTTTTT; V: TRBV7-6; J: TRBJ2-2; D: NA; length: 17; size: NA
CDR3: CASLGPGTPKNSYEQYF; DNA: TGTGCCAGCTTAGGTCCCGGGACTCCTAAAAACTCCTACGAGCAGTACTTC; V: TRBV2; J: TRBJ2-7; D: NA; length: 17; size: NA
CDR3: CASGTGFTDTQYF; DNA: TGCGCCAGCGGGACGGGCTTCACAGATACGCAGTATTTT; V: TRBV5-1; J: TRBJ2-3; D: NA; length: 13; size: NA
CDR3: CASSLPGAQKPQHF; DNA: TGTGCCAGCAGTTTACCAGGGGCCCAAAAGCCCCAGCATTTT; V: TRBV28; J: TRBJ1-5; D: NA; length: 14; size: NA
CDR3: CASSLAGINEQFF; DNA: TGTGCCAGCAGCTTAGCCGGGATTAATGAGCAGTTCTTC; V: TRBV7-2; J: TRBJ2-1; D: NA; length: 13; size: NA
CDR3: CASSGNEKLFF; DNA: TGTGCCAGCAGTGGTAATGAAAAACTGTTTTTT; V: TRBV6-6; J: TRBJ1-4; D: NA; length: 11; size: NA
CDR3: CASSLGGWDSENTEAFF; DNA: TGTGCCAGCAGCTTAGGAGGATGGGACAGCGAGAACACTGAAGCTTTCTTT; V: TRBV11-3; J: TRBJ1-1; D: TRBD1; length: 17; size: NA
CDR3: CASSPLTGLSGNTIYF; DNA: TGTGCCAGCAGCCCTTTGACAGGCCTCTCTGGAAACACCATATATTTT; V: TRBV7-8; J: TRBJ1-3; D: NA; length: 16; size: few